The 13 T cell receptor beta chains below were found in one sample sequenced in a study of shared clonotypes between healthy human individuals. Repertoires were generated with immunoSEQ multiplex PCR, while TCRdb's copy carries only in-frame clones and drops some. The table includes about 2.4 million clones, under 95% detected once. Sequencing input: naive CD4+ T cells from PBMCs. The subset is: CD45RA+ positively selected. Receptor source: a young man in good health. Some clones in this sample may be carry-over from other donors' samples.

This rearrangement joins TRBV5-1 to TRBJ2-3; 10 nucleotides agree with TRBD2. V lost 4 bases, J lost 0 bases, and 11 bases stayed unmatched. The CDR3 extends over 18 amino acids. The V gene's germline CDR1 is SGHRS and CDR2 YFSETQ. CDR3 loop: CASSPSGAGGPSTDTQYF. CDR3 DNA sequence: TGCGCCAGCAGCCCCTCGGGAGCGGGAGGGCCCAGCACAGATACGCAGTATTTT.

The chain combines TRBV27 with TRBJ2-4, with 8 nucleotides matching TRBD1. CDR1 is MNHEY, CDR2 SMNVEV, per germline (reference sequence). CDR3 length: 11 residues. V shed 5 bases and J 13 bases; nucleotides not matched to a gene: 4. The CDR3 reads CASSDRGGQYF. As DNA, the CDR3 is TGTGCCAGCAGTGACAGGGGCGGGCAGTACTTC.

The V call is TRBV10-3, the J call TRBJ2-2; weak D call: TRBD1 (5 bases). CDR3 length: 13 amino acids. Trimming took off 10 bases at V and 0 bases at J, with 9 bases between the two ends. CDR1 and CDR2 (germline): ENHRY, SYGVKD. CDR3 nucleotide sequence: TGTGCCAGTCAGGACACGAACACCGGGGAGCTGTTTTTT. It translates to CASQDTNTGELFF.

J is TRBJ2-3 and V is TRBV2; 13 bases fit TRBD2. The trim removed 3 bases at V and 6 bases at J, leaving 0 bases unmatched. The germline gives CDR1 SNHLY, CDR2 FYNNEI. The CDR3 is 14 amino acids. CDR3 amino acids: CASSETSGRDTQYF. CDR3 coding DNA: TGTGCCAGCAGTGAGACTAGCGGGAGGGATACGCAGTATTTT.

The chain couples TRBV28 to TRBJ2-1; D is possibly TRBD1 or TRBD2 (5 bases each). Germline assignment: CDR1 MDHEN and CDR2 SYDVKM. The CDR3 length is 14 residues. The germline V and J ends were trimmed by 7 bases and 5 bases, with 15 bases remaining between them. Written as DNA, the CDR3 is TGTGCCAGCAAGATTGGGGGAGAAGACAATGAGCAGTTCTTC. Protein sequence: CASKIGGEDNEQFF.

The chain combines TRBV4-1 with TRBJ1-4, with D hard to call. Germline-derived CDR1 and CDR2 are MGHRA and YSYEKL. This CDR3 spans 16 amino acids. The V and J ends lost 4 bases and 7 bases respectively, with 19 bases between them. DNA of the CDR3: TGCGCCAGCAGCCTACCCCGGGGAGGGATTCGTGAAAAACTGTTTTTT. Translation gives CASSLPRGGIREKLFF.

The rearrangement uses TRBV27 and TRBJ2-7; 8 positions match TRBD1. The CDR3 is 13 residues long. V was pared by 6 bases and J by 3 bases, with 4 bases of the junction left unmatched. The germline CDR1 and CDR2 sequences are MNHEY and SMNVEV (reference sequence). CDR3 sequence (DNA): TGTGCCAGCAGCCTTGGGACAGGCTACGAGCAGTACTTC. Residues: CASSLGTGYEQYF.

The chain is built from TRBV5-8 and TRBJ1-5; TRBD1 is a possible D gene (5 bases). The length of the CDR3 is 15 residues. Germline V lookup: CDR1 SGHTS, CDR2 YDEGEE. Trimming took off 4 bases at V and 0 bases at J, with 11 bases between the two ends. CDR3 amino acids: CASSGGVLSNQPQHF. The CDR3 nucleotides are TGTGCCAGCAGCGGAGGGGTCCTTAGCAATCAGCCCCAGCATTTT.

V usage is TRBV15 and J usage is TRBJ1-1; D not resolved. CDR1 is LNHNV and CDR2 is YYDKDF in the germline V gene (reference sequence). This CDR3 comprises 14 residues. Trimming pared 2 bases from V and 2 bases from J, leaving 9 bases between. The DNA of the CDR3 is TGTGCCACCAGCAGACTAGGAGCTAACACTGAAGCTTTCTTT. As protein: CATSRLGANTEAFF.

CDR3 amino acids: CASSETGLDYYNEQFF. CDR3 DNA sequence: TGTGCCAGCAGTGAAACAGGACTAGATTACTACAATGAGCAGTTCTTC. The V gene is TRBV6-1, the J gene TRBJ2-1; 7 bases align to TRBD2. V lost 2 bases, J lost 3 bases, and 7 bases stayed unmatched. The CDR3 runs to 16 residues. Germline V lookup: CDR1 MNHNS, CDR2 SASEGT.

The chain carries TRBV20-1 and TRBJ2-5; D is uncertain. V was trimmed by 2 bases and J by 5 bases, leaving 6 bases between them. The CDR3 runs 11 residues. Germline V gene sequence: CDR1 DFQATT, CDR2 SNEGSKA (reference sequence). The CDR3 region is CSARPWETQYF. The CDR3 DNA follows: TGCAGTGCTAGACCCTGGGAGACCCAGTACTTC.

The chain has TRBV5-1 and TRBJ2-3; 10 nucleotides align to TRBD1. V trimming: 0 bases; J trimming: 1 base; junction bases outside the gene matches: 8. Per germline, CDR1 SGHRS and CDR2 YFSETQ. This CDR3 has 18 residues. The CDR3 loop is CASSLARDRGHRTDTQYF. The CDR3, as DNA: TGCGCCAGCAGCTTGGCACGGGACAGGGGACATCGCACAGATACGCAGTATTTT.

This chain uses TRBV7-9 with TRBJ2-7; no firm D call. The CDR3 runs 14 residues. CDR1 is SEHNR, CDR2 FQNEAQ, per germline (reference sequence). V was clipped by 0 bases and J by 3 bases, with 9 bases between them. The CDR3 loop is CASSLAAEIYEQYF. The DNA for the CDR3 is TGTGCCAGCAGCTTAGCTGCTGAAATCTACGAGCAGTACTTC.